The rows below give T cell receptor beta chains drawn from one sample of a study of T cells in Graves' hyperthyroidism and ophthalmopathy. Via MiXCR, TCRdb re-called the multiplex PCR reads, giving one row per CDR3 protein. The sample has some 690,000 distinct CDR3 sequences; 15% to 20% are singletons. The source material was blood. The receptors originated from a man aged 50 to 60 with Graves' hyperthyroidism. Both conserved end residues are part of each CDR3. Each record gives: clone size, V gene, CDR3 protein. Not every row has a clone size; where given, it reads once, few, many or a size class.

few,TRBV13,CASSLWLAGNEQFF
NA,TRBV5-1,CASTNDPLNLYEQYF
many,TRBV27,CASSPRSGSGNTIYF
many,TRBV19,CASNPGQGAQGYTF
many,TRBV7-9,CASSMTVPNTEAFF
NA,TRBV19,CASGDRDYEQYF
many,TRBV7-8,CASSLAGYSGNTIYF
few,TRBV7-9,CASSRDGYRSYEQYF
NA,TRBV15,CATSREFGQKRQPQHF
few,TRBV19,CASSQRAGGSNEQFF
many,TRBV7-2,CASSLHPAGYNEQFF
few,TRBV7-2,CASSPRVWTGGLATSPLHF
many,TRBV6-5,CASSYRPGSQTQYF
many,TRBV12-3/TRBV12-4,CASRGQGDNSPLHF
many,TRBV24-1,CATSDPDRDTGELFF
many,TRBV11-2,CASSVAGTDTYEQYF
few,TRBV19,CASSTRGTDSNQPQHF
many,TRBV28,CASRRQGGYEQYF
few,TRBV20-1,CSATSSGSGNEQFF
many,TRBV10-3,CAISEKREEGEQFF
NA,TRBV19,CASSGLTTTGNQPQHF
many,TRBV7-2,CASSYRDYNEQFF
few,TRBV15,CATRSTKAPLEQYF
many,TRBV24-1,CATSDRGLASLDTQYF
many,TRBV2,CASKEAQDLGGYTF
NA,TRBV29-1,CSVDGGRSTDTQYF
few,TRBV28,CASSPGLAGENTGELFF
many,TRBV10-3,CAISSGSREQYF
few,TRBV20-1,CSARDWNSGGYEQYF
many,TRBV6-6,CASSYDRESETQYF
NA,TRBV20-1,CSGTGGSHYADTQYF
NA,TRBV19,CASRTSGLGGTGELFF
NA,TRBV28,CASRFDRGDQPQHF
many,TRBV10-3,CAISESGTEAFF
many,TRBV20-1,CSARDLASGSITDTQYF
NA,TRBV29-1,CSVVFSSYEQYF
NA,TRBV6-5,CASSYSIGGTYGYTF
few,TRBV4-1,CASSPLPYF
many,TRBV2,CASRGGQANSGNTIYF
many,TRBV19,CASKRDRGLNQPQHF
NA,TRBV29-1,CSVGTGAYEQYF
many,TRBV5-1,CASSQQGVGYEQYF
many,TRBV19,CASSIDHQGPYEQYF
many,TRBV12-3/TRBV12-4,CASSSGERIETQYF
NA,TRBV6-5,CASSYARRNTGELFF
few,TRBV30,CAWADSDYEQYF
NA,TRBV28,CASSLKQGELGYEQYF
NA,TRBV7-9,CASSLARPGYEQYF
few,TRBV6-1,CASRRAGGQPQHF
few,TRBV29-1,CSVYWTGGVSYEQYF
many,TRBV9,CASSVGGTSNEQFF
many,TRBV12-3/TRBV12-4,CASSARTVNQPQHF
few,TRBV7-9,CASSSGRVWEQYF
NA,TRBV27,CASSRGLASYEQYF